The 30 T cell receptor beta chains reported below all come from one sample, sequenced in a study of T cells in Graves' hyperthyroidism and ophthalmopathy. Regions amplified from RNA transcripts were the TCR beta CDR3 regions. TCR CDR3 underwent first-round RT-PCR with the HTBI primer set. A single record per CDR3 protein comes from TCRdb applying MiXCR to the multiplex PCR reads. This table has fewer than 900,000 distinct CDR3 sequences, roughly 15% appearing once. The source material was blood. Receptors originate from a man aged 18 to 29 with Graves' hyperthyroidism.

This clonotype was counted only a few times. The chain links TRBV7-3 to TRBJ2-2, with D perhaps matching TRBD1 (5 bases). Germline V gene lookup returns CDR1 SGHTA and CDR2 FQGTGA. This CDR3 is 14 amino acids long. V was clipped by 5 bases and J by 4 bases, with 11 bases between them. The CDR3 reads CASSPSRVTGELFF. CDR3 nucleotides: TGTGCCAGCAGCCCGAGCAGGGTCACCGGGGAGCTGTTTTTT. The full variable domain, its missing parts supplied by reference TRBV7-3 and TRBJ2-2, is GAGVSQTPSNKVTEKGKYVELRCDPISGHTALYWYRQSLGQGPEFLIYFQGTGAADDSGLPNDRFFAVRPEGSVSTLKIQRTERGDSAVYLCASSPSRVTGELFFGEGSRLTVL.

This clonotype was observed a handful of times. The genes are TRBV4-1 and TRBJ2-3; 13 bases fit TRBD2. Germline V CDR1 and CDR2: MGHRA, YSYEKL. With 3 bases clipped from V and 5 bases from J, the junction kept 8 bases outside the gene matches. This CDR3 spans 17 amino acids. CDR3 in DNA: TGCGCCAGCAGCCAGGAACTAGCGGGAGGGTGGAGAGATACGCAGTATTTT. Its translation is CASSQELAGGWRDTQYF.

This clonotype was counted ten times or more. The V and J genes are TRBV28 and TRBJ2-1; 13 nucleotides align to TRBD2. The germline CDR1 and CDR2 sequences are MDHEN and SYDVKM. This CDR3 has 16 amino acids. J lost 7 bases, V lost 5 bases, and 8 bases had no gene match. The DNA for the CDR3 is TGTGCCAGCAGTCCGACGGGACTAGCGGGACAGAATGAGCAGTTCTTC. This translates into CASSPTGLAGQNEQFF. Complete variable domain (other parts from reference TRBV28 and TRBJ2-1): DVKVTQSSRYLVKRTGEKVFLECVQDMDHENMFWYRQDPGLGLRLIYFSYDVKMKEKGDIPEGYSVSREKKERFSLILESASTNQTSMYLCASSPTGLAGQNEQFFGPGTRLTVL.

The sample holds many counts of this clonotype. The chain uses TRBV20-1 and TRBJ1-1; D call uncertain. The germline V gene has CDR1 DFQATT and CDR2 SNEGSKA (reference sequence). V was cut by 3 bases and J by 11 bases, with 19 bases left in between. The CDR3 consists of 13 residues. The CDR3 DNA reads TGCAGTGCTAGTCTCTCTCAAGGGAAGGGCGCTTTCTTT. This codes for CSASLSQGKGAFF.

The table lists this clonotype with many counts. This chain links TRBV7-9 with TRBJ1-1; D is unclear. Germline CDR1 reads SEHNR; CDR2 reads FQNEAQ (reference sequence). This CDR3 is built from 15 residues. The ends were cut back, 1 base at V and 3 bases at J, with 12 bases in the middle. The CDR3 DNA reads as TGTGCCAGCAGCTTAGTTGGAAGCAAAGACACTGAAGCTTTCTTT. This sequence encodes CASSLVGSKDTEAFF.

The chain couples TRBV18 to TRBJ1-6, with D perhaps matching TRBD1 (5 bases). Germline CDR1 reads KGHSH; CDR2 reads LQKENI. V dropped 2 bases and J dropped 10 bases, with 18 bases sitting between them. The CDR3 extends over 16 amino acids. The CDR3 reads CASSPRQLLEGSPLHF. The DNA of the CDR3 is TGTGCCAGCTCACCAAGACAGCTACTCGAGGGGTCACCCCTCCACTTT.

In its sample, this clonotype was seen once. A clone one base away is much larger, so this may be a read error. The chain joins TRBV11-2 to TRBJ1-4; 8 bases fit TRBD1. The CDR3 extends over 14 amino acids. Germline V gene sequence: CDR1 SGHAT, CDR2 FQNNGV. CDR3 sequence: CASSSGQVNEKLSF. CDR3 in DNA: TGTGCCAGCAGCTCGGGACAGGTTAATGAAAAACTGTCTTTT. Supplemented by reference TRBV11-2 and TRBJ1-4, the full variable domain reads EAGVAQSPRYKIIEKRQSVAFWCNPISGHATLYWYQQILGQGPKLLIQFQNNGVVDDSQLPKDRFSAERLKGVDSTLKIQPAKLEDSAVYLCASSSGQVNEKLSFGSGTQLSVL.

This clonotype was picked up many times. This rearrangement joins TRBV7-9 to TRBJ2-3; D not resolved. Trimming removed 3 bases from V and 0 bases from J, with 10 bases in between. The CDR3 covers 15 residues. Germline CDR1 and CDR2: SEHNR and FQNEAQ (reference sequence). The CDR3 sequence: CASSFHSPSTDTQYF. For the CDR3, the DNA is TGTGCCAGCAGCTTCCACAGTCCTAGCACAGATACGCAGTATTTT.

This clonotype occurred a few times. The chain has TRBV12-3 or TRBV12-4 and TRBJ2-7; D gene uncertain. CDR3 length equals 15 residues. V was clipped by 3 bases and J by 2 bases, with 14 bases between them. For the CDR3, the DNA is TGTGCCAGCAGTTTCAGGTTGGCTGGAACCTACGAGCAGTACTTC. As protein: CASSFRLAGTYEQYF.

V usage is TRBV19 and J usage is TRBJ2-3; possibly TRBD1 for D (5 bases). V dropped 0 bases and J dropped 2 bases, with 12 bases sitting between them. Germline CDR1 is LNHDA and CDR2 is SQIVND (reference sequence). This CDR3 contains 16 residues. CDR3 DNA: TGTGCCAGTAGTATAGAGGCAGGGTTGTCCACAGATACGCAGTATTTT. This encodes CASSIEAGLSTDTQYF.

This clonotype was recorded many times. CDR3 sequence (DNA): TGTGCCAGCATTCGACAGGGCAATGAGCAGTTCTTC. It translates to CASIRQGNEQFF. This chain links TRBV2 with TRBJ2-1, with TRBD1 identical over 7 bases. The V segment lost 7 bases and the J segment 6 bases; nucleotides outside the gene matches: 3. The CDR3 totals 12 residues. From germline, CDR1 is SNHLY and CDR2 FYNNEI.

On this clonotype itself: A read error is possible here, since a much larger clone lies one base away. This chain uses TRBV28 with TRBJ2-7, with D possibly called TRBD1 or TRBD2 (6 bases each). The CDR3 has 15 residues. Germline CDR1 and CDR2: MDHEN and SYDVKM. Here the CDR3 DNA reads TGTGCCAGCAGTTTGCGGGACACTTACTCCTACGCGCAGTACTTC. Translating it yields CASSLRDTYSYAQYF. Using reference TRBV28 and TRBJ2-7 for the parts outside the CDR3, the full variable domain is DVKVTQSSRYLVKRTGEKVFLECVQDMDHENMFWYRQDPGLGLRLIYFSYDVKMKEKGDIPEGYSVSREKKERFSLILESASTNQTSMYLCASSLRDTYSYAQYFGPGTRLTVT.

Many counts were recorded for this clonotype. The chain links TRBV28 to TRBJ2-7; 13 bases are shared with TRBD2. Germline V gene lookup returns CDR1 MDHEN and CDR2 SYDVKM. The CDR3 runs 14 residues. V lost 6 bases and J lost 6; bases outside the gene matches: 5. For the CDR3, the DNA is TGTGCCAGCAGAAGGACTAGCGGGAGTTTCGAGCAGTACTTC. Encoded protein: CASRRTSGSFEQYF.

The gene calls are TRBV7-8 and TRBJ2-2, with 7 bases identical to TRBD2. The germline gives CDR1 SGHVS, CDR2 FQNEAQ. There are 15 residues in the CDR3. V lost 1 base to trimming and J lost 8 bases; unmatched junction nucleotides: 7. The CDR3 DNA reads as TGTGCCAGCAGCTTAGGGGCACTAGCGAGGGGGGAGCTGTTTTTT. Translated, it gives CASSLGALARGELFF. Full variable domain (outside the CDR3, taken from reference TRBV7-8 and TRBJ2-2): GAGVSQSPRYKVAKRGQDVALRCDPISGHVSLFWYQQALGQGPEFLTYFQNEAQLDKSGLPSDRFFAERPEGSVSTLKIQRTQQEDSAVYLCASSLGALARGELFFGEGSRLTVL.

In its sample, this clonotype was seen many times. This rearrangement joins TRBV28 to TRBJ1-6; D remains ambiguous. Germline assignment: CDR1 MDHEN and CDR2 SYDVKM. Trimming cost V 7 bases and J 3 bases, with 7 bases left between them. The CDR3 is 13 amino acids. The CDR3 DNA sequence: TGTGCCAGCACGAGGGTCTATAATTCACCCCTCCACTTT. It yields the protein CASTRVYNSPLHF.

The chain has TRBV30 and TRBJ2-3; D ambiguous. V dropped 1 base and J dropped 0 bases, with 2 bases sitting between them. This CDR3 is built from 12 residues. CDR1 is GTSNPN and CDR2 is SVGIG in the germline V gene (reference sequence). CDR3 protein: CAWSDSTDTQYF. The CDR3, as DNA: TGTGCCTGGAGTGATAGCACAGATACGCAGTATTTT.

This clonotype came up many times. V and J are TRBV7-2 and TRBJ2-3; D not resolved. The CDR3 totals 15 residues. Looked up from germline, CDR1 is SGHTA and CDR2 is FQGNSA. The V end lost 1 base, the J end lost 6 bases, and 14 bases lay between the germline ends. The CDR3 DNA reads as TGTGCCAGCAGCTTAGTGTATACCTTTGGGGATACGCAGTATTTT. Translation gives CASSLVYTFGDTQYF.

The chain links TRBV7-9 to TRBJ2-7, with 10 positions matching TRBD1. The ends lost 4 bases at V and 5 bases at J; junction bases unmatched: 5. The V gene's germline CDR1 is SEHNR and CDR2 FQNEAQ (reference sequence). The CDR3 is made up of 14 amino acids. CDR3 sequence: CASSSTGGPHEQYF. In DNA, the CDR3 is TGTGCCAGCAGCTCGACAGGGGGCCCCCACGAGCAGTACTTC.

This chain joins TRBV6-2 or TRBV6-3 and TRBJ1-2; 7 bases line up with TRBD1. After removal of 2 bases from V and 5 bases from J, the junction contained 5 bases not matched to a gene. The length of the CDR3 is 14 residues. Per germline, CDR1 MNHEY and CDR2 SVGEGT. CDR3 amino acids: CASSYLDRAYGYTF. CDR3 coding DNA: TGTGCCAGCAGTTACCTCGACAGGGCGTATGGCTACACCTTC.

This clonotype was counted a few times. The chain employs TRBV24-1 and TRBJ2-5; 9 bases map to TRBD1. This CDR3 contains 16 residues. Germline V CDR1 and CDR2: KGHDR, SFDVKD. V was clipped by 4 bases and J by 1 base; unmatched bases: 6. The CDR3, as DNA: TGTGCCACCAGTGACCCGGGACAGGGACGCCAAGAGACCCAGTACTTC. Translating it yields CATSDPGQGRQETQYF.

There are many counts of this clonotype. This chain uses TRBV30 with TRBJ2-5; the match to TRBD2 covers 14 bases. The V gene end was trimmed by 7 bases and the J gene end by 4 bases; junction bases not matched to a gene: 2. The CDR3 runs to 13 residues. CDR1 GTSNPN and CDR2 SVGIG come from the germline V gene (reference sequence). This CDR3 reads CALTSGRGETQYF. In DNA, the CDR3 is TGTGCCTTGACTAGCGGGAGGGGAGAGACCCAGTACTTC.

This clonotype came up many times. The J gene is TRBJ2-7, the V gene TRBV7-9, with 11 bases lining up with TRBD2. The V and J ends lost 5 bases and 2 bases, in that order; junction bases with no gene match: 8. The CDR3 loop spans 16 amino acids. Per the germline V gene, CDR1 is SEHNR and CDR2 is FQNEAQ (reference sequence). This CDR3 reads CASSPPSGRSTYEQYF. CDR3 coding DNA: TGTGCCAGCAGCCCACCTAGCGGGAGGTCTACCTACGAGCAGTACTTC.

This clonotype occurred many times. The chain is built from TRBV20-1 and TRBJ2-7; 9 bases fit TRBD1. With V trimmed by 3 bases and J by 5 bases, 5 bases remained unmatched. The CDR3 sequence is 13 residues long. CDR1 and CDR2 (germline): DFQATT, SNEGSKA (reference sequence). CDR3 coding DNA: TGCAGTGCTAGGGGACAGGGTCGCAACGAGCAGTACTTC. It codes for CSARGQGRNEQYF.

This clonotype was seen only a few times. The chain combines TRBV7-9 with TRBJ1-5, with D unresolved. The CDR3 covers 16 residues. V was clipped by 6 bases and J by 0 bases, with 15 bases between them. Germline values: CDR1 SEHNR, CDR2 FQNEAQ (reference sequence). DNA of the CDR3: TGTGCCAGCAGTCGAGGCATAGGGTATAGCAATCAGCCCCAGCATTTT. Translating gives CASSRGIGYSNQPQHF.

The sample holds many counts of this clonotype. The rearrangement links TRBV3-1 to TRBJ2-3; D is tentatively TRBD1 or TRBD2 (5 bases each). The CDR3 contains 15 residues. From germline, CDR1 is LGHDT and CDR2 YNNKEL (reference sequence). V was clipped by 8 bases and J by 5 bases, with 20 bases between them. Here the CDR3 reads CASPRTRGVLDTQYF. CDR3 DNA: TGTGCCAGCCCCCGGACGAGGGGCGTCCTAGATACGCAGTATTTT.

In its sample, this clonotype was seen many times. The chain employs TRBV11-2 and TRBJ1-1; a possible D gene is TRBD1 (6 bases). Germline assignment: CDR1 SGHAT and CDR2 FQNNGV. Trimming cost V 0 bases and J 6 bases, with 14 bases left between them. The CDR3 contains 15 residues. The CDR3 sequence is CASSLDPGAQAEAFF. The CDR3 DNA sequence: TGTGCCAGCAGCTTAGATCCGGGGGCGCAGGCTGAAGCTTTCTTT.

This clonotype has ten or more counts. The rearrangement joins TRBV3-1 to TRBJ1-2; D call uncertain. CDR3 size: 12 residues. Germline V gene data show CDR1 as LGHDT and CDR2 as YNNKEL (reference sequence). V was shortened by 1 base and J by 4 bases, with 4 bases between the two germline ends. The chain's CDR3 is CASSQATYGYTF. The DNA of the CDR3 is TGTGCCAGCAGCCAAGCGACCTATGGCTACACCTTC.

This clonotype was seen ten or more times. The chain is built from TRBV7-2 and TRBJ2-5; 7 bases align to TRBD1. The CDR3 covers 14 residues. Germline V lookup: CDR1 SGHTA, CDR2 FQGNSA. V lost 5 bases, J lost 2 bases, and 5 bases stayed unmatched. The CDR3 loop reads CASSKDRRQETQYF. CDR3 coding DNA: TGTGCCAGCAGCAAGGACAGGAGACAAGAGACCCAGTACTTC. The variable domain in full, with the rest retrieved from reference TRBV7-2 and TRBJ2-5, is GAGVSQSPSNKVTEKGKDVELRCDPISGHTALYWYRQSLGQGLEFLIYFQGNSAPDKSGLPSDRFSAERTGGSVSTLTIQRTQQEDSAVYLCASSKDRRQETQYFGPGTRLLVL.

CDR3: CASSSGLGEQYF. In nucleotides, the CDR3 is TGTGCCAGCAGTTCGGGGTTGGGTGAGCAGTACTTC. The V and J genes are TRBV2 and TRBJ2-7; D perhaps matches TRBD2 (5 bases). Per germline, CDR1 SNHLY and CDR2 FYNNEI. Trimming pared 5 bases from V and 7 bases from J, leaving 12 bases between. The CDR3 sequence is 12 residues long.

V usage is TRBV7-3 and J usage is TRBJ2-1; TRBD2 matches 12 bases. Trimming at V came to 2 bases and at J to 0 bases, leaving 8 bases not matched to a gene. Germline V gene lookup returns CDR1 SGHTA and CDR2 FQGTGA. CDR3 size: 19 residues. CDR3 in DNA: TGTGCCAGCAGCTTACTGACTAGCGGGAGTCGAACCTCCTACAATGAGCAGTTCTTC. This codes for CASSLLTSGSRTSYNEQFF.